The text below deals with one TCR beta chain. These data belong to a study of OX40 agonist ivuxolimab in advanced cancers. Trimming removed 3 bases from V and 0 bases from J, with 13 bases in between. Germline V gives CDR1 SGHDT, CDR2 YYEEEE. The length of the CDR3 is 16 residues. Repertoires were generated with immunoSEQ multiplex PCR, while TCRdb's copy carries only in-frame clones and drops some. This table holds roughly 100,000 clones, around 90% found once. Sequenced material: CD4+ or CD8+ T cells sorted from blood, taken in a trial of the OX40 agonist ivuxolimab. The chain recombines TRBV5-6 with TRBJ2-1; D is unresolved. The TCR comes from an adult with an advanced solid tumor such as melanoma, head and neck, liver or kidney cancer. CDR3 sequence (DNA): TGTGCCAGCAGCTACACCCAAGAAAGCTCCTACAATGAGCAGTTCTTC. Amino acid sequence: CASSYTQESSYNEQFF.